This T cell receptor beta chain was recovered during a study of T cells in Graves' hyperthyroidism and ophthalmopathy. Study conclusions and caveats: The majority of expanded thyroid clonotypes above 0.001 also appeared in blood.

Details on this clonotype: The antigen remains unidentified.

Clinical symptoms, serum thyroxine and TRAb, thyroid ultrasound and orbital computed tomography together formed the diagnostic basis. Germline V gene sequence: CDR1 DFQATT, CDR2 SNEGSKA (reference sequence). The V gene lost 5 bases and the J gene lost 7 bases, with 15 bases spanning the gap. The CDR3 has 12 amino acids. RNA transcripts provided the source from which TCR beta CDR3 regions were amplified. In the first-round RT-PCR of the TCR CDR3, the HTBI primer set was used. One entry per CDR3 protein, called by TCRdb with MiXCR from the multiplex PCR reads. The sample lists about 350,000 distinct CDR3 sequences, less than 20% seen once, with around 15% in the top ten.

The clonotype was recovered from a woman aged 40-49 years with Graves' ophthalmopathy. The specimen was blood. This rearrangement joins TRBV20-1 to TRBJ2-7; either TRBD1 or TRBD2 may fit D (6 bases each). The CDR3 spells CSAGGGDVEQYF. Written as DNA, the CDR3 is TGCAGTGCTGGGGGCGGGGATGTGGAGCAGTACTTC.